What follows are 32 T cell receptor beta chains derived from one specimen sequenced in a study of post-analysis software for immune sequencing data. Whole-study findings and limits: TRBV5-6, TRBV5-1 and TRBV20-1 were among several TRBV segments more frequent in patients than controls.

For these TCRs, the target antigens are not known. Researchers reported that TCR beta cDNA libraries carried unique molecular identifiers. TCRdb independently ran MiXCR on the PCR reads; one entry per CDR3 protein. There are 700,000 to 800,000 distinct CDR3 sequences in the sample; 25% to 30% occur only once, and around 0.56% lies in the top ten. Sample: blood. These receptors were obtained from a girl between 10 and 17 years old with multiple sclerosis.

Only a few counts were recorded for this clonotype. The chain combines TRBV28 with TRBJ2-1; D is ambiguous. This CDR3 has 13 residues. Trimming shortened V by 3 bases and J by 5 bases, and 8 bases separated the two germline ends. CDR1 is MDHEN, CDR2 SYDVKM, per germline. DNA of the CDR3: TGTGCCAGCAGTTTTGGACCCCACAATGAGCAGTTCTTC. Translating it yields CASSFGPHNEQFF.

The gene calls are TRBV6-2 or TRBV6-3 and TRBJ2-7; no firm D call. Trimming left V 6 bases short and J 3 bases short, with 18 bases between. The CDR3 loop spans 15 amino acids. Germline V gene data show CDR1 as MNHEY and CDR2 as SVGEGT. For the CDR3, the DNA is TGTGCCAGCAGCTCACTAAGTTTGGCAATCTACGAGCAGTACTTC. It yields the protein CASSSLSLAIYEQYF.

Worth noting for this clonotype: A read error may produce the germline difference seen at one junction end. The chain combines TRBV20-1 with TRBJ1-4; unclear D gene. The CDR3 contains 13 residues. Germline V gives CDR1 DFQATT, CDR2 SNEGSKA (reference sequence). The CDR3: CSTSSPTNEKLFF. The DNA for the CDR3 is TGCAGTACTAGCTCCCCAACTAATGAAAAACTGTTTTTT.

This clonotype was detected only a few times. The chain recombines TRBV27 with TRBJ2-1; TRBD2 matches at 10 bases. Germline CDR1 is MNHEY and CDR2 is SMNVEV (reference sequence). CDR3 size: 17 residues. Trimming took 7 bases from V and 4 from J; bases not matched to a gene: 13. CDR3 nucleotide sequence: TGTGCCAGCAATTCCGGCTTAGCGGGAGGCCTTTACAATGAGCAGTTCTTC. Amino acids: CASNSGLAGGLYNEQFF.

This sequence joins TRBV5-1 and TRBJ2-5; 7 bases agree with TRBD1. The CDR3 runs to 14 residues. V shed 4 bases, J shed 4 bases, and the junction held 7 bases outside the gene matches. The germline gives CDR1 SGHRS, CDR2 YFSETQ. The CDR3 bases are TGCGCCAGCAGCGCAGCGACAGGGTCAGAGACCCAGTACTTC. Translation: CASSAATGSETQYF.

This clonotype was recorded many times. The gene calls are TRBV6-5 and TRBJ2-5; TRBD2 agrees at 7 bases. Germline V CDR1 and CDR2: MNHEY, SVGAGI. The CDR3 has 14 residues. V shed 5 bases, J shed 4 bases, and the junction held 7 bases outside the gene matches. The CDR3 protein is CASSASREGETQYF. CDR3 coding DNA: TGTGCCAGCAGTGCCTCCAGGGAGGGAGAGACCCAGTACTTC.

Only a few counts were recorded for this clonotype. The CDR3 reads CSVEAQRQGRAEAFF. The DNA for the CDR3 is TGCAGCGTTGAAGCCCAAAGACAGGGAAGGGCTGAAGCTTTCTTT. This rearrangement joins TRBV29-1 to TRBJ1-1; 7 nucleotides align to TRBD1. This CDR3 is 15 amino acids long. V lost 1 base to trimming and J lost 6 bases; unmatched junction nucleotides: 11. CDR1 is SQVTM, CDR2 ANQGSEA, per germline.

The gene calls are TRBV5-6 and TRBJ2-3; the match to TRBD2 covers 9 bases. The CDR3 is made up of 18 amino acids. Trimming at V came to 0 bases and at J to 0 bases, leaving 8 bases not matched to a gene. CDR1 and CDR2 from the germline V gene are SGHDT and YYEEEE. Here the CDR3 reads CASSLVVPTSGSTDTQYF. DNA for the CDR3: TGTGCCAGCAGCTTGGTCGTACCGACTAGCGGTAGCACAGATACGCAGTATTTT.

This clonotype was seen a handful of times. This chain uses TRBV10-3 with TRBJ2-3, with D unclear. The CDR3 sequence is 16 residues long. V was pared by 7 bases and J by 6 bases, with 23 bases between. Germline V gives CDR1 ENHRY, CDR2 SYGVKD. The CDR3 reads CAINGRFGRLSDTQYF. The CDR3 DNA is TGTGCCATCAACGGACGTTTTGGCCGCCTGAGCGATACGCAGTATTTT.

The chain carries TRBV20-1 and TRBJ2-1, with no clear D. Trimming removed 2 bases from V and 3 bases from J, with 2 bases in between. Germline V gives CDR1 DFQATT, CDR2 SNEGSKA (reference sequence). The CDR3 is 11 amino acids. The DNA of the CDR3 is TGCAGTGCTAGACTCTACAATGAGCAGTTCTTC. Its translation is CSARLYNEQFF.

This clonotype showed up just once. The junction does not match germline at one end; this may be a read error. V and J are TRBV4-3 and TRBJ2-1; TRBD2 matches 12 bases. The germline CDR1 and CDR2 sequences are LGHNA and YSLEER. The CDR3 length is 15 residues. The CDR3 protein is CASSQGLAGDNKQFF. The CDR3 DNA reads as TGCGCCAGCAGCCAAGGACTAGCGGGAGACAATAAGCAGTTCTTC.

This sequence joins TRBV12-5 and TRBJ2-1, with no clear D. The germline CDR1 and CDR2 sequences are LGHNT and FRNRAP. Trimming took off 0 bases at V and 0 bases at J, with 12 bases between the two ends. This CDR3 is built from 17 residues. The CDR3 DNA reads TGTGCTAGTGGTTTGGTCGCCTCTTCCAGCTCCTACAATGAGCAGTTCTTC. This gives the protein CASGLVASSSSYNEQFF. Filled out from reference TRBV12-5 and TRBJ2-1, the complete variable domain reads DARVTQTPRHKVTEMGQEVTMRCQPILGHNTVFWYRQTMMQGLELLAYFRNRAPLDDSGMPKDRFSAEMPDATLATLKIQPSEPRDSAVYFCASGLVASSSSYNEQFFGPGTRLTVL.

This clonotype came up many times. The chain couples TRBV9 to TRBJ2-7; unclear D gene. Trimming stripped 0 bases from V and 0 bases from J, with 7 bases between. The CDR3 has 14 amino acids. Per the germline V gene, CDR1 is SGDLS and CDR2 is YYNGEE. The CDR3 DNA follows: TGTGCCAGCAGCGTAGTCGGCAGCTCCTACGAGCAGTACTTC. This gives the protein CASSVVGSSYEQYF.

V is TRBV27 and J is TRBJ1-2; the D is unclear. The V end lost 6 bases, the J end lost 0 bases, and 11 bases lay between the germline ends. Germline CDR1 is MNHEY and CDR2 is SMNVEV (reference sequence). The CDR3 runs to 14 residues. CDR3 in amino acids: CASSITYSNYGYTF. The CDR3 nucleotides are TGTGCCAGCAGCATTACCTACTCTAACTATGGCTACACCTTC.

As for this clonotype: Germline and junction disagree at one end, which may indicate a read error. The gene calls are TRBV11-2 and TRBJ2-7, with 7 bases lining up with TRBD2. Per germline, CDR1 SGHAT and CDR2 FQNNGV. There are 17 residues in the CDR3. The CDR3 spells CTSSPQGGWEGLYEQYF. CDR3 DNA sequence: TGTACCAGCAGTCCACAAGGAGGGTGGGAGGGCCTGTACGAGCAGTACTTC.

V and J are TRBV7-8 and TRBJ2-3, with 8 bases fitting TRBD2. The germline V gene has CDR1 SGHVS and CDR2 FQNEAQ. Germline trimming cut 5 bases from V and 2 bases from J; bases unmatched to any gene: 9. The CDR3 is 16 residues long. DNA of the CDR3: TGTGCCAGCAGCATCCCCTTAGCGGGGTCCACAGATACGCAGTATTTT. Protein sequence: CASSIPLAGSTDTQYF.

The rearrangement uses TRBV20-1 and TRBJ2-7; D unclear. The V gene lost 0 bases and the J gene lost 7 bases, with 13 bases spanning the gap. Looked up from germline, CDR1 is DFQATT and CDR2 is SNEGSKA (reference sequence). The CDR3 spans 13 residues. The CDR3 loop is CSARDLGAGEQYF. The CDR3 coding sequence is TGCAGTGCTAGAGATCTGGGCGCCGGGGAGCAGTACTTC.

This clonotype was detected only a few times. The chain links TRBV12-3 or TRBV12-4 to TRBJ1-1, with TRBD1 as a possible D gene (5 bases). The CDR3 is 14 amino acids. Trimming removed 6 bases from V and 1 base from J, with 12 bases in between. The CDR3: CASRPGTPNTEAFF. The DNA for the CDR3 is TGTGCCAGCAGGCCCGGGACGCCGAACACTGAAGCTTTCTTT.

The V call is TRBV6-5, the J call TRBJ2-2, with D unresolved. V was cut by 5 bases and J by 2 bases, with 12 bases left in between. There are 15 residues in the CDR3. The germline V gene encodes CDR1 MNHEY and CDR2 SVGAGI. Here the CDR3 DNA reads TGTGCCAGCAGTCAACTGGACGGAAACACCGGGGAGCTGTTTTTT. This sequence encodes CASSQLDGNTGELFF.

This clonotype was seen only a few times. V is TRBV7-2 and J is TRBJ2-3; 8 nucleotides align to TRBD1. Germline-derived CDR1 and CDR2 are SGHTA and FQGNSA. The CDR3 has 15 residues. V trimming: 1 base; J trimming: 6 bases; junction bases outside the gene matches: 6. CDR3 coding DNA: TGTGCCAGCAGCTTAGGGACAGGGTCTGCGGATACGCAGTATTTT. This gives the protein CASSLGTGSADTQYF.

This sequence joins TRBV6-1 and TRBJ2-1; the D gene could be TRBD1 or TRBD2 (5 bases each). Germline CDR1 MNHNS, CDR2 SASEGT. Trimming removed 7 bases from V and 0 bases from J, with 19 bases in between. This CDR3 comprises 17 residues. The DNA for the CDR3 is TGTGCCAGCAAATTTGGGGTGGGGGAAAGCTCCTACAATGAGCAGTTCTTC. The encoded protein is CASKFGVGESSYNEQFF.

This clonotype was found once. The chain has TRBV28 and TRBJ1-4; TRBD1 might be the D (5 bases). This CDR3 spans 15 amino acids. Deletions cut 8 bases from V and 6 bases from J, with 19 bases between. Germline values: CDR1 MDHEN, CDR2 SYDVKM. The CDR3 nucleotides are TGTGCCAGCCGTCGGGGACCTTCTAAGGATGAAAAACTGTTTTTT. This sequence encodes CASRRGPSKDEKLFF.

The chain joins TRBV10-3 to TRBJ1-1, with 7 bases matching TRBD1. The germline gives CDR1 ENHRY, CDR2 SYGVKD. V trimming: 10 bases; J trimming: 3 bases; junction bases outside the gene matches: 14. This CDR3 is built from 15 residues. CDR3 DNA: TGTGCCACCAAGGGACAGACTGTAGCGGACACTGAAGCTTTCTTT. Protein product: CATKGQTVADTEAFF.

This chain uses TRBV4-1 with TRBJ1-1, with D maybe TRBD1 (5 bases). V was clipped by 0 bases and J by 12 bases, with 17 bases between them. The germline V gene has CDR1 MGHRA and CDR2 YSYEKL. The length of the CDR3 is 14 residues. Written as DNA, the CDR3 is TGCGCCAGCAGCCAAGATAATGTTCCAGGGCAGACTTTCTTT. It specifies CASSQDNVPGQTFF.

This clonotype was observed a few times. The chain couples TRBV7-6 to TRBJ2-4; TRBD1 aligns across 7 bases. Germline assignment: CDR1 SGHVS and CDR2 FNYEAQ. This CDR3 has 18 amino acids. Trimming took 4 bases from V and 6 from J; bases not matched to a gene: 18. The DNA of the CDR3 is TGTGCCAGCAGCTCCGGCCCCCGTCGACAGGGTTCGGCAAACATTCAGTACTTC. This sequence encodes CASSSGPRRQGSANIQYF.

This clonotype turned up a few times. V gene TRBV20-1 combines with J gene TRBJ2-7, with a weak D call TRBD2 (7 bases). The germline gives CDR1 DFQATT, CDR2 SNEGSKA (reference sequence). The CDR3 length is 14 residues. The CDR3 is CRGGEFPDAYEQYF. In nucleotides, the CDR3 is TGCAGAGGGGGGGAGTTCCCTGATGCCTACGAGCAGTACTTC.

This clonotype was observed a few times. DNA for the CDR3: TGTGCCAGCAGCCCCTCTTCCTTGTCTGTGCCCCTCCACTTT. Amino acid sequence: CASSPSSLSVPLHF. The chain links TRBV7-2 to TRBJ1-6, with no clear D. The CDR3 length is 14 residues. V lost 5 bases, J lost 13 bases, and 18 bases lay in between. From germline, CDR1 is SGHTA and CDR2 FQGNSA.

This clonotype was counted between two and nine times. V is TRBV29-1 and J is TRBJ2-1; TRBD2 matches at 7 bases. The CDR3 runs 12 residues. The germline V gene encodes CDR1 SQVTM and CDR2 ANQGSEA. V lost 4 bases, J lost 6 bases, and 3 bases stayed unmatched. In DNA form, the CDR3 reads TGCAGCGTTGTGGCTAGCGGCAATGAGCAGTTCTTC. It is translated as CSVVASGNEQFF.

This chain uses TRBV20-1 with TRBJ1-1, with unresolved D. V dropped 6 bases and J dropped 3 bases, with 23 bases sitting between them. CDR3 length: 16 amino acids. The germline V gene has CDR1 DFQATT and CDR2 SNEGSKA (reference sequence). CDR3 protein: CSARALLKRSYTEAFF. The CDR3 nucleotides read TGCAGTGCCCGGGCCCTACTCAAGCGTTCTTACACTGAAGCTTTCTTT.

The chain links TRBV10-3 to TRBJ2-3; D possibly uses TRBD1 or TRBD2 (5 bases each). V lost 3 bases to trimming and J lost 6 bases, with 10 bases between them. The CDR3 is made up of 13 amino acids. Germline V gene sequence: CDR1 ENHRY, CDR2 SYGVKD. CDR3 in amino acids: CAISDLGTDTQYF. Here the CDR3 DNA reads TGTGCCATCAGTGATCTGGGGACGGATACGCAGTATTTT.

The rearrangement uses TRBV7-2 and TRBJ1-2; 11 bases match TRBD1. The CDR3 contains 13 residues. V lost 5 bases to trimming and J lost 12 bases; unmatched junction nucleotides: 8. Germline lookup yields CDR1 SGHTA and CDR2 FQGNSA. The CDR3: CASSPTGTGGNTF. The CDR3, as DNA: TGTGCCAGCAGCCCCACCGGGACAGGGGGTAACACCTTC.

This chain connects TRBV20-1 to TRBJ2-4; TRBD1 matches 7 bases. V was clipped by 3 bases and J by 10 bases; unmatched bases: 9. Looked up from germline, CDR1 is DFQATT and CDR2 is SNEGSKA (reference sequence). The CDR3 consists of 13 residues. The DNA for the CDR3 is TGCAGTGCTAGGGGCCCCAGGACAGGAATTCAGTACTTC. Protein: CSARGPRTGIQYF.